This TCR beta chain was sequenced for a study of blood T cells in healthy people across ages. Note on this clonotype: The antigen is unknown.

Alongside a J-beta primer mix, a sample-barcoded 5' primer served in a second PCR lasting roughly 6 to 11 cycles. Each cDNA molecule, via a template-switch adaptor with 12 random nucleotides, was tagged. TCRdb processed the 5' RACE reads anew with MiXCR; each CDR3 protein has one entry. The table has some 700,000 distinct CDR3 sequences, about 40% seen once. Study-level results: A strong correlation was seen between TCR beta diversity and naive T cell percentage. Measured against age, TCR beta diversity per million T cells decreased in a roughly linear manner.

This CDR3 has 14 amino acids. J gave up 10 bases and V 3 bases, and 9 bases lay outside the gene matches. The receptor's source is a woman aged 60-75 years in good health. Sequences were obtained from blood. This chain uses TRBV12-3 or TRBV12-4 with TRBJ1-1, with 9 bases lining up with TRBD1. The CDR3 protein is CASSFMDRGAGAFF. CDR3 DNA sequence: TGTGCCAGCAGTTTTATGGACAGGGGCGCTGGAGCTTTCTTT.